The 29 T cell receptor beta chains below were found in one sample sequenced in a study of blood T cell repertoires in COVID-19 (dated by TCRdb to about 2020). Library preparation used the immunoSEQ multiplex PCR assay. The clones in this table, taken by TCRdb from immuneACCESS, are in-frame only. Not every clone is retained; where verified, under half of the shortfall comes from an unresolved V gene, and the cause of the rest is unknown. For this sample the table gives 390,000 or so clones, of which approximately 89% were detected only once. Under 11% of the sample lies in the top ten. The source material was peripheral blood. Receptors were obtained from a woman in her twenties or thirties with COVID-19, enrolled during active disease.

This clone was found once. The chain uses TRBV2 and TRBJ1-6; 8 bases map to TRBD1. The germline V gene encodes CDR1 SNHLY and CDR2 FYNNEI. Trimming removed 6 bases from V and 8 bases from J; junction bases left unmatched: 6. CDR3 size: 14 residues. CDR3 sequence (DNA): TGTGCCAGCAGCAGGACAGGGAGGGATTCACCCCTCCACTTT. Translated: CASSRTGRDSPLHF.

The chain employs TRBV7-9 and TRBJ1-2, with D possibly matching TRBD1 (6 bases). Germline values: CDR1 SEHNR, CDR2 FQNEAQ (reference sequence). CDR3 length: 16 amino acids. The V and J ends lost 4 bases and 4 bases respectively, with 19 bases between them. CDR3 sequence: CASSSPPLQGSYGYTF. The DNA for the CDR3 is TGTGCCAGCAGCTCCCCCCCCTTACAGGGAAGCTATGGCTACACCTTC.

This sequence joins TRBV10-1 and TRBJ1-1; a possible D gene is TRBD1 (6 bases). Trimming removed 6 bases at V and 3 bases at J, with 26 bases between. CDR1 and CDR2 from the germline V gene are WNHNN and SYGVQD (reference sequence). CDR3 length: 18 residues. The CDR3 sequence: CASRGGVFSLRRDTEAFF. As DNA, the CDR3 is TGCGCCAGCAGAGGGGGGGTTTTTTCCCTCCGCCGGGACACTGAAGCTTTCTTT.

The V and J genes are TRBV5-1 and TRBJ1-3; D ambiguous. Germline lookup yields CDR1 SGHRS and CDR2 YFSETQ. V was trimmed by 4 bases and J by 8 bases, leaving 10 bases between them. The CDR3 length is 12 residues. As DNA, the CDR3 is TGCGCCAGCAGCCGGGAATCCGACACCATATATTTT. It codes for CASSRESDTIYF.

This clone was seen a single time. The V call is TRBV6-2 or TRBV6-3, the J call TRBJ2-7, with a tentative D call TRBD2 (5 bases). Deletions cut 0 bases from V and 3 bases from J, with 12 bases between. Germline CDR1 MNHEY, CDR2 SVGEGT. The CDR3 covers 15 residues. This CDR3 reads CASSYSATSIYEQYF. The CDR3 DNA follows: TGTGCCAGCAGTTACTCCGCCACTAGTATCTACGAGCAGTACTTC.

The chain uses TRBV9 and TRBJ2-7; 9 bases fit TRBD1. CDR1 SGDLS and CDR2 YYNGEE come from the germline V gene. This CDR3 is 15 amino acids long. Unmatched junction bases numbered 9, after V lost 4 bases and J lost 4 bases. The CDR3, as DNA: TGTGCCAGCAGCAGAGGGGGACAGGGTATGTACGAGCAGTACTTC. Its protein is CASSRGGQGMYEQYF.

This clone was counted a single time. This chain joins TRBV19 and TRBJ2-7; the D gene is possibly TRBD1 (6 bases). The CDR3 consists of 15 residues. Trimming took off 3 bases at V and 2 bases at J, with 14 bases between the two ends. CDR1 is LNHDA, CDR2 SQIVND, per germline (reference sequence). The CDR3, as DNA: TGTGCCAGTAGTATTACAGGGAACCCAGCCTACGAGCAGTACTTC. Its protein product is CASSITGNPAYEQYF.

The J gene is TRBJ2-2, the V gene TRBV10-2; 14 bases are shared with TRBD2. The V and J ends lost 3 bases and 8 bases, in that order; junction bases with no gene match: 8. The CDR3 extends over 17 amino acids. Per the germline V gene, CDR1 is WSHSY and CDR2 is SAAADI. This CDR3 reads CASSEWGLAGVGGELFF. The CDR3 DNA reads as TGCGCCAGCAGTGAATGGGGACTAGCGGGAGTGGGGGGGGAGCTGTTTTTT.

The V call is TRBV6-4, the J call TRBJ2-7, with D perhaps matching TRBD1 (6 bases). Germline V CDR1 and CDR2: MRHNA, SNTAGT. The CDR3 contains 17 residues. V was trimmed by 2 bases and J by 6 bases, leaving 23 bases between them. The CDR3 nucleotides are TGTGCCAGCAGTGACGTCGGTCCAAAGGGGGTGGGAGTCGAGCAGTACTTC. This gives the protein CASSDVGPKGVGVEQYF.

V is TRBV7-9 and J is TRBJ2-2; the D is unclear. The germline V and J ends were trimmed by 2 bases and 3 bases, with 4 bases remaining between them. The germline CDR1 and CDR2 sequences are SEHNR and FQNEAQ (reference sequence). The CDR3 length is 13 residues. CDR3 DNA sequence: TGTGCCAGCAGCTTACTTTACACCGGGGAGCTGTTTTTT. Translating gives CASSLLYTGELFF.

This rearrangement joins TRBV7-2 to TRBJ1-1, with D possibly TRBD1 on 6 matching bases. From germline, CDR1 is SGHTA and CDR2 FQGNSA. CDR3 size: 15 residues. Trimming took off 4 bases at V and 0 bases at J, with 12 bases between the two ends. The CDR3 is CASSSLGGVNTEAFF. CDR3 nucleotide sequence: TGTGCCAGCAGCTCCCTAGGGGGAGTGAACACTGAAGCTTTCTTT.

The CDR3 here is CASKRQGTTEAFF. The CDR3 nucleotides read TGTGCCAGCAAGAGACAGGGGACCACTGAAGCTTTCTTT. The chain joins TRBV6-5 to TRBJ1-1; 8 bases line up with TRBD1. The CDR3 loop spans 13 amino acids. V shed 7 bases, J shed 4 bases, and the junction held 5 bases outside the gene matches. Germline CDR1 and CDR2: MNHEY and SVGAGI.

This rearrangement joins TRBV29-1 to TRBJ2-1; 8 bases line up with TRBD1. This CDR3 has 13 amino acids. J lost 9 bases, V lost 3 bases, and 7 bases had no gene match. The germline gives CDR1 SQVTM, CDR2 ANQGSEA. The DNA for the CDR3 is TGCAGCGTTGATAGGACAGGGCTTGGTGAGCAGTTCTTC. Translated, it gives CSVDRTGLGEQFF.

The chain links TRBV10-1 to TRBJ2-2; D is possibly TRBD1 (6 bases). V was pared by 6 bases and J by 5 bases, with 16 bases between. The CDR3 is made up of 15 amino acids. Germline V gene sequence: CDR1 WNHNN, CDR2 SYGVQD (reference sequence). This CDR3 reads CASSTGKTETGELFF. The CDR3 DNA follows: TGCGCCAGCAGCACAGGGAAAACGGAAACCGGGGAGCTGTTTTTT.

The chain joins TRBV4-1 to TRBJ2-7, with D unresolved. Germline V gene sequence: CDR1 MGHRA, CDR2 YSYEKL. Between the trimmed V and J ends, which lost 1 base and 4 bases, there was a span of 8 bases. The CDR3 covers 13 residues. The CDR3 DNA sequence: TGCGCCAGCAGCCAAGCGAGCCCTTACGAGCAGTACTTC. Encoded protein: CASSQASPYEQYF.

Only one count was recorded for this clone. The rearrangement links TRBV30 to TRBJ2-1; D possibly corresponds to TRBD2 (6 bases). V was trimmed by 1 base and J by 3 bases, leaving 10 bases between them. This CDR3 is 14 amino acids long. CDR1 is GTSNPN, CDR2 SVGIG, per germline (reference sequence). The CDR3 is CAWSGGGVYNEQFF. The DNA of the CDR3 is TGTGCCTGGAGTGGGGGCGGGGTCTACAATGAGCAGTTCTTC.

The chain links TRBV2 to TRBJ2-7; 10 nucleotides line up with TRBD2. CDR1 and CDR2 (germline): SNHLY, FYNNEI. This CDR3 spans 15 amino acids. The V segment lost 6 bases and the J segment 1 base; nucleotides outside the gene matches: 6. The CDR3, as DNA: TGTGCCAGCAGCAGTGGTAGCGGGAGGTCCTACGAGCAGTACTTC. It translates to CASSSGSGRSYEQYF.

The CDR3 DNA sequence: TGTGCCTTCCCAAGTAGCGGGAGAACCGGGGAGCTGTTTTTT. It encodes CAFPSSGRTGELFF. The chain recombines TRBV30 with TRBJ2-2, with 9 bases fitting TRBD2. The CDR3 contains 14 residues. The V gene end was trimmed by 7 bases and the J gene end by 5 bases; junction bases not matched to a gene: 8. CDR1 GTSNPN and CDR2 SVGIG come from the germline V gene (reference sequence). Looking up the rest from reference TRBV30 and TRBJ2-2 gives the full variable domain: SQTIHQWPATLVQPVGSPLSLECTVEGTSNPNLYWYRQAAGRGLQLLFYSVGIGQISSEVPQNLSASRPQDRQFILSSKKLLLSDSGFYLCAFPSSGRTGELFFGEGSRLTVL.

The chain joins TRBV7-9 to TRBJ1-4; D unclear. Per germline, CDR1 SEHNR and CDR2 FQNEAQ (reference sequence). V was cut by 1 base and J by 2 bases, with 11 bases left in between. The CDR3 is 16 residues long. DNA for the CDR3: TGTGCCAGCAGCTTAGGGGCCCCGGGGACTAATGAAAAACTGTTTTTT. Protein product: CASSLGAPGTNEKLFF.

The J gene is TRBJ1-1, the V gene TRBV10-2; D is perhaps TRBD1 (6 bases). Trimming removed 2 bases from V and 3 bases from J, with 7 bases in between. The germline V gene has CDR1 WSHSY and CDR2 SAAADI. CDR3 length: 13 residues. CDR3 sequence (DNA): TGCGCCAGCAGTGAGGGACAGTACACTGAAGCTTTCTTT. Protein sequence: CASSEGQYTEAFF.

This clone was found once. V gene TRBV15 combines with J gene TRBJ2-5; the match to TRBD1 covers 7 bases. The CDR3 loop spans 14 amino acids. From germline, CDR1 is LNHNV and CDR2 YYDKDF (reference sequence). With V trimmed by 4 bases and J by 5 bases, 7 bases remained unmatched. The CDR3 DNA reads TGTGCCACCAGCACAGCAGGGGGATGGGAGACCCAGTACTTC. Amino acid sequence: CATSTAGGWETQYF.

The count of this clone is one. The chain joins TRBV9 to TRBJ2-2; 12 bases are shared with TRBD2. V lost 4 bases and J lost 3; bases outside the gene matches: 7. This CDR3 has 17 amino acids. Per the germline V gene, CDR1 is SGDLS and CDR2 is YYNGEE. The CDR3 is CASSTPGTSGHTGELFF. The CDR3 DNA is TGTGCCAGCAGCACCCCGGGGACTAGCGGGCACACCGGGGAGCTGTTTTTT.

This clone appeared once. The chain recombines TRBV5-6 with TRBJ2-7, with D possibly being TRBD2 (5 bases). Trimming removed 0 bases from V and 1 base from J, with 11 bases in between. There are 15 residues in the CDR3. Looked up from germline, CDR1 is SGHDT and CDR2 is YYEEEE. The CDR3 DNA is TGTGCCAGCAGCTTGGTCTTTACGGGATCCTACGAGCAGTACTTC. This gives the protein CASSLVFTGSYEQYF. Full variable domain (rest looked up from reference TRBV5-6 and TRBJ2-7): DAGVTQSPTHLIKTRGQQVTLRCSPKSGHDTVSWYQQALGQGPQFIFQYYEEEERQRGNFPDRFSGHQFPNYSSELNVNALLLGDSALYLCASSLVFTGSYEQYFGPGTRLTVT.

A remark on this clone: In the same sample, other DNA sequences code for this CDR3. The V call is TRBV9, the J call TRBJ2-7, with D perhaps TRBD2 (5 bases). Germline V gene data show CDR1 as SGDLS and CDR2 as YYNGEE. Trimming left V 0 bases short and J 4 bases short, with 11 bases between. The CDR3 sequence is 14 residues long. CDR3 coding DNA: TGTGCCAGCAGCGTAGGTGGGAGCCCATACGAGCAGTACTTC. Its translation is CASSVGGSPYEQYF.

The chain carries TRBV6-6 and TRBJ2-7; maybe TRBD2 (6 bases). The length of the CDR3 is 12 residues. Trimming took off 6 bases at V and 7 bases at J, with 13 bases between the two ends. Germline CDR1 reads MNHNY; CDR2 reads SVGAGI (reference sequence). The CDR3 bases are TGTGCCAGCAGGCGGGACTCCAGGGAGCAGTACTTC. It is translated as CASRRDSREQYF.

This CDR3 is CASRQLAGYGYTF. CDR3 DNA: TGTGCCAGCAGACAGTTGGCAGGCTATGGCTACACCTTC. The rearrangement uses TRBV6-5 and TRBJ1-2; no clear D. Germline V gene lookup returns CDR1 MNHEY and CDR2 SVGAGI. The CDR3 loop spans 13 amino acids. V lost 6 bases, J lost 4 bases, and 12 bases lay in between.

The chain employs TRBV11-3 and TRBJ2-1; TRBD1 is a possible D gene (6 bases). CDR3 length: 13 residues. Between the trimmed V and J ends, which lost 5 bases and 9 bases, there was a span of 14 bases. Germline lookup yields CDR1 SGHNT and CDR2 YENEEA. The CDR3 DNA follows: TGTGCCAGCAGCCTACTCCAGGGGTTTGAGCAGTTCTTC. Its translation: CASSLLQGFEQFF.

In its sample, this clone was seen once. Here the CDR3 DNA reads TGCGCCAGCAGCTTGGATGAGGGAAGTGCTTTCTTT. Translating gives CASSLDEGSAFF. This chain uses TRBV5-1 with TRBJ1-1; D gene unclear. Trimming took off 0 bases at V and 11 bases at J, with 11 bases between the two ends. The CDR3 loop spans 12 amino acids. Germline values: CDR1 SGHRS, CDR2 YFSETQ.

V and J are TRBV19 and TRBJ2-3, with a possible D match to TRBD1 (6 bases). Germline V gene sequence: CDR1 LNHDA, CDR2 SQIVND (reference sequence). CDR3 length: 15 residues. Trimming removed 2 bases at V and 0 bases at J, with 9 bases between. DNA for the CDR3: TGTGCCAGTAGTATATCCCAGGGGAGCACAGATACGCAGTATTTT. Amino acid sequence: CASSISQGSTDTQYF.